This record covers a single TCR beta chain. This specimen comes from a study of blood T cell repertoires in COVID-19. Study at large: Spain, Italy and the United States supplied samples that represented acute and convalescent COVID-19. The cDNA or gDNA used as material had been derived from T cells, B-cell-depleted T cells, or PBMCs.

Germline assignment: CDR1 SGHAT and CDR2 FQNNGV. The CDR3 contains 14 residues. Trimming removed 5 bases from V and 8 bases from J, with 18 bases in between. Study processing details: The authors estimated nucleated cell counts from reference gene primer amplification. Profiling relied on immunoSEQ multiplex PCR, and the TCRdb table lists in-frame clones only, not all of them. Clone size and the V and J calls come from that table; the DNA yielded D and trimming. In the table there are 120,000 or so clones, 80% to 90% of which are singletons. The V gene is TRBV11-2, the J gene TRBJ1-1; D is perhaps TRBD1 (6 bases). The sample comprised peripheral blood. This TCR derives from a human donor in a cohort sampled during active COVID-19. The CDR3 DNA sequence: TGTGCCAGCAGCCACCCGCCTCAAGACAGGGAAGCTTTCTTT. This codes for CASSHPPQDREAFF.